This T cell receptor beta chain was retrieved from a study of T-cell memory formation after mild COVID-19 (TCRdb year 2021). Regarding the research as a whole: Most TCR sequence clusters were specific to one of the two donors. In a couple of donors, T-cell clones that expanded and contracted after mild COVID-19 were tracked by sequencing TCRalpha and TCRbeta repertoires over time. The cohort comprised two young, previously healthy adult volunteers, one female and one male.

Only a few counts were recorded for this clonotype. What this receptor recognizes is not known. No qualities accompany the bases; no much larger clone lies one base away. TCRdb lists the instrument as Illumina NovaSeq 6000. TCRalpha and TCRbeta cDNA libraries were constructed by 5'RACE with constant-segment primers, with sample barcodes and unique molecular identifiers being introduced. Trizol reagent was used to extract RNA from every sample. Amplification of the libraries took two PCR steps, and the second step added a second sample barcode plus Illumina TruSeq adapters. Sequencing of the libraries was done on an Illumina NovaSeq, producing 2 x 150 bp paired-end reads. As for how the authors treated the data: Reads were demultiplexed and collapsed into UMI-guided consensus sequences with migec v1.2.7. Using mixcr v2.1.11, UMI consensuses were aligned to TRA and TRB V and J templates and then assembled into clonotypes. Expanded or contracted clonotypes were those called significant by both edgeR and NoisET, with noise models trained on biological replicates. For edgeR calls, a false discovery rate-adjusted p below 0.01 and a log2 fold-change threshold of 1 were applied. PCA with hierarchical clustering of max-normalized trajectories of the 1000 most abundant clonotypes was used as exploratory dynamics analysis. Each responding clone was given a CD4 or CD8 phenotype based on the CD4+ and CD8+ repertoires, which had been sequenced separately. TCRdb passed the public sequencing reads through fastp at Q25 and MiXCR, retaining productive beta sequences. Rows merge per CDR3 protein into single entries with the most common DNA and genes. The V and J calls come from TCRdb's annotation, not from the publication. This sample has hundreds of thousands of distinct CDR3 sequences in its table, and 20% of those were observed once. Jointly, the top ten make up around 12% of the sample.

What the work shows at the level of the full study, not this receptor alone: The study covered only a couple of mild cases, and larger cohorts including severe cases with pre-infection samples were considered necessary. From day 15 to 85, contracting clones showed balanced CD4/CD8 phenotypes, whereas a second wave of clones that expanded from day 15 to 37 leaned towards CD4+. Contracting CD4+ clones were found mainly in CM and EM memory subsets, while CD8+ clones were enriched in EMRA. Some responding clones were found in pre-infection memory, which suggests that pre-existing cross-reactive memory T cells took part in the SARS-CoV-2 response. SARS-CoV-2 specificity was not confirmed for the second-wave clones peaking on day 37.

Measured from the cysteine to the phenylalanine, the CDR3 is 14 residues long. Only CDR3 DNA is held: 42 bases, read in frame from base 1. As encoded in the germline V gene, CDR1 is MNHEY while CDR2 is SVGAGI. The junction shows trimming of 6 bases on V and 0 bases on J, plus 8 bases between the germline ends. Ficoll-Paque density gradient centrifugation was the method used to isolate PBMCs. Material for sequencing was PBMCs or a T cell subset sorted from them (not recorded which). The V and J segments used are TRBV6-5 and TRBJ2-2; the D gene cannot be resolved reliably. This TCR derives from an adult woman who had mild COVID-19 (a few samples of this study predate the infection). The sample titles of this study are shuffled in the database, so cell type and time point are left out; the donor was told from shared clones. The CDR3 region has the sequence CASSVASNTGELFF. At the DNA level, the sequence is TGTGCCAGCAGCGTAGCTTCGAACACCGGGGAGCTGTTTTTT.